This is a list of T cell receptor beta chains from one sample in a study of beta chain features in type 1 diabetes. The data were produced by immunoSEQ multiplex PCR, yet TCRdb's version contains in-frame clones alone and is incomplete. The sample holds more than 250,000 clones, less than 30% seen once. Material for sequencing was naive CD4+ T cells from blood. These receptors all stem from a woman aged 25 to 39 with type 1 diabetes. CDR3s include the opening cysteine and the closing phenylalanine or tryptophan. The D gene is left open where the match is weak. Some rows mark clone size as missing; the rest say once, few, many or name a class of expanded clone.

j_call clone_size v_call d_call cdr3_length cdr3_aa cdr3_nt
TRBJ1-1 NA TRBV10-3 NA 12 CAIRTVNTEAFF TGTGCCATCAGGACAGTGAACACTGAAGCTTTCTTT
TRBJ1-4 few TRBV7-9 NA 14 CASSLVSENEKLFF TGTGCCAGCAGCTTAGTGTCGGAGAATGAAAAACTGTTTTTT
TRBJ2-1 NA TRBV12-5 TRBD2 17 CAGAGTSGVSSYNEQFF TGTGCTGGGGCTGGGACTAGCGGGGTTAGCTCCTACAATGAGCAGTTCTTC
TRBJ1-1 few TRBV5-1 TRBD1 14 CASSLQQGENEAFF TGCGCCAGCAGCTTGCAGCAGGGGGAGAATGAAGCTTTCTTT
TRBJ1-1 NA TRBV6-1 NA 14 CASTYRPRNTEAFF TGTGCCAGCACATACAGACCTCGAAACACTGAAGCTTTCTTT
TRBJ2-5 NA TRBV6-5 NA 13 CASSFPGEETQYF TGTGCCAGCAGTTTCCCGGGGGAAGAGACCCAGTACTTC
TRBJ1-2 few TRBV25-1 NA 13 CASSVDPQGFYTF TGTGCCAGCAGTGTCGATCCCCAGGGGTTCTACACCTTC
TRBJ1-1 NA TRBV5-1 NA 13 CASSLLQNTEAFF TGCGCCAGCAGCTTGTTACAGAACACTGAAGCTTTCTTT
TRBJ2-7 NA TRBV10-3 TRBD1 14 CAISLGQGAYEQYF TGTGCCATCAGCCTAGGACAGGGGGCCTACGAGCAGTACTTC
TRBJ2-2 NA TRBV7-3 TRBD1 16 CASSPPGQGLTGELFF TGTGCCAGCAGCCCCCCGGGACAGGGGTTGACCGGGGAGCTGTTTTTT
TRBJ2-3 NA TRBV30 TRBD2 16 CAWVRRLAGGTDTQYF TGTGCCTGGGTGAGGCGGCTAGCGGGGGGCACAGATACGCAGTATTTT
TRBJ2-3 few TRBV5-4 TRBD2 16 CASSVGLAGATDTQYF TGTGCCAGCAGCGTCGGACTAGCGGGAGCAACAGATACGCAGTATTTT
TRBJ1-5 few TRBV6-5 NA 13 CASSYGRNQPQHF TGTGCCAGCAGTTACGGCAGGAATCAGCCCCAGCATTTT